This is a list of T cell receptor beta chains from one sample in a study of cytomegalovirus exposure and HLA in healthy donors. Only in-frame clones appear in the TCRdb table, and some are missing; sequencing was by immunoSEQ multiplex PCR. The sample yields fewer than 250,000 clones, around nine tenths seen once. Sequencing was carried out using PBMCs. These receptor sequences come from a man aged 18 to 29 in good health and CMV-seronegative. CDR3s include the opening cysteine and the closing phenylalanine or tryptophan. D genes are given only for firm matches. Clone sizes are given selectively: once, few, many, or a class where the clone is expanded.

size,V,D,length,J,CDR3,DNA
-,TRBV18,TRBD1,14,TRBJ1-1,CASSAGQGNTEAFF,TGTGCCAGCTCAGCGGGACAGGGCAACACTGAAGCTTTCTTT
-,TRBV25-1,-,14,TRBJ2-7,CASSSPGLRYEQYF,TGTGCCAGCAGTAGCCCGGGACTGAGATACGAGCAGTACTTC
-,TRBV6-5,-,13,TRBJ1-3,CASSRGSGNTIYF,TGTGCCAGCAGTCGGGGGTCTGGAAACACCATATATTTT
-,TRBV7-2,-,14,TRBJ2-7,CASSPAWGPYEQYF,TGTGCCAGCAGCCCCGCCTGGGGCCCCTACGAGCAGTACTTC
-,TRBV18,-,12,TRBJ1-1,CASGDRTPEAFF,TGTGCCAGCGGTGACAGGACGCCTGAAGCTTTCTTT
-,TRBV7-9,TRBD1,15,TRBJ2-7,CASSSLPTGAYEQYF,TGTGCCAGCAGCTCTTTGCCGACAGGGGCCTACGAGCAGTACTTC
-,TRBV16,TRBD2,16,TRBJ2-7,CASSQVLAGSSYEQYF,TGTGCCAGCAGCCAAGTGCTAGCGGGGAGCTCCTACGAGCAGTACTTC
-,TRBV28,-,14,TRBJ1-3,CAVGQMASGNTIYF,TGTGCCGTGGGGCAGATGGCCTCTGGAAACACCATATATTTT
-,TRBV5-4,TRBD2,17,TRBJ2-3,CASSFTSGGPWSDTQYF,TGTGCCAGCAGCTTTACGTCGGGGGGGCCTTGGTCAGATACGCAGTATTTT
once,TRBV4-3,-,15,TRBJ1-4,CASSLDQVHGEKLFF,TGCGCCAGCAGCCTAGATCAGGTCCATGGTGAAAAACTGTTTTTT
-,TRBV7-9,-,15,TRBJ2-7,CASSLDLAADYEQYF,TGTGCCAGCAGCTTAGATCTTGCGGCGGACTACGAGCAGTACTTC
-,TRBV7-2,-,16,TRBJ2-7,CASSFNRAGDGYEQYF,TGTGCCAGCAGCTTTAACCGAGCGGGCGATGGCTACGAGCAGTACTTC
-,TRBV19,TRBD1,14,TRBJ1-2,CASSTRQGSHGYTF,TGTGCCAGTAGTACTCGACAGGGGAGTCATGGCTACACCTTC
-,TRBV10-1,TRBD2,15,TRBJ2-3,CASSTSGGSTDTQYF,TGCGCCAGCAGTACTAGCGGGGGATCCACAGATACGCAGTATTTT
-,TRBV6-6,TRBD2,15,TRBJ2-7,CASSYSPGLGYEQYF,TGTGCCAGCAGTTACTCGCCCGGACTAGGCTACGAGCAGTACTTC
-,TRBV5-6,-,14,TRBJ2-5,CASSLGLFRETQYF,TGTGCCAGCAGCTTAGGTCTTTTCAGGGAGACCCAGTACTTC
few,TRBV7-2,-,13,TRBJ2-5,CASSSRRRETQYF,TGTGCCAGCAGCTCCAGGAGGAGGGAGACCCAGTACTTC
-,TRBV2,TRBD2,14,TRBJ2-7,CASSLQGGTYEQYF,TGTGCCAGCAGTTTGCAGGGAGGGACTTACGAGCAGTACTTC
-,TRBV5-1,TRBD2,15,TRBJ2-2,CASSRTSGNTGELFF,TGCGCCAGCAGCCGGACTAGCGGCAACACCGGGGAGCTGTTTTTT
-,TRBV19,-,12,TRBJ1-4,CASSMTESKLFF,TGTGCCAGTAGTATGACAGAGTCGAAACTGTTTTTT
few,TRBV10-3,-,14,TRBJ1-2,CATLGGWSDYGYTF,TGTGCCACCCTAGGCGGGTGGTCGGACTATGGCTACACCTTC
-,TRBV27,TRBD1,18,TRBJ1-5,CASSRWGQAATPNQPQHF,TGTGCCAGCAGCCGTTGGGGACAGGCGGCGACGCCCAATCAGCCCCAGCATTTT
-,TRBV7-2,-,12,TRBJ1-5,CASSPPGQPQHF,TGTGCCAGCAGCCCACCAGGTCAGCCCCAGCATTTT
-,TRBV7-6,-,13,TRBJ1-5,CASSTGSNQPQHF,TGTGCCAGCAGCACCGGGAGCAATCAGCCCCAGCATTTT
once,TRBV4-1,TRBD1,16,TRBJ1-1,CASSQDRDRGPTEAFF,TGCGCCAGCAGCCAAGATAGGGACAGGGGGCCCACTGAAGCTTTCTTT